Listed below are T cell receptor beta chains from one sample, sequenced in a study of T cell responses to AZD1222 COVID-19 vaccine. Method: immunoSEQ multiplex PCR; TCRdb's copy keeps in-frame clones and lacks some. The repertoire includes approximately 110,000 clones, about 90% of them detected once, and roughly 7% sits in the top ten. The sample consisted of peripheral blood, taken on day 0 of AZD1222 vaccination. The receptors originated from an adult in good health. Each CDR3 is given with its conserved first and last residue. D genes are given only for firm matches.

CDR3 length,D gene,J gene,V gene,CDR3 protein,CDR3 DNA
15,TRBD1,TRBJ1-4,TRBV30,CAWKRSGGVGEKLFF,TGTGCCTGGAAAAGGTCAGGGGGCGTTGGTGAAAAACTGTTTTTT
15,TRBD1,TRBJ2-4,TRBV3-1/TRBV3-2,CASSQDRTGSNIQYF,TGTGCCAGCAGCCAAGATCGGACAGGGTCTAACATTCAGTACTTC
14,-,TRBJ2-7,TRBV7-8,CASSLAGDPYEQYF,TGTGCCAGCAGCTTAGCGGGGGACCCCTACGAGCAGTACTTC
18,TRBD2,TRBJ2-1,TRBV11-2,CASSLYYPGTSSYNEQFF,TGTGCCAGCAGCTTATATTATCCGGGGACTAGCTCCTACAATGAGCAGTTCTTC
13,TRBD1,TRBJ1-6,TRBV29-1,CSARGQVNSPLHF,TGCAGCGCCCGTGGACAGGTTAATTCACCCCTCCACTTT
15,-,TRBJ2-3,TRBV7-2,CASSLAGLATDTQYF,TGTGCCAGCAGCTTAGCGGGGCTAGCCACAGATACGCAGTATTTT
15,-,TRBJ1-5,TRBV7-2,CASSRTWGGDQPQHF,TGTGCCAGCAGCCGTACTTGGGGGGGGGATCAGCCCCAGCATTTT
15,-,TRBJ2-7,TRBV2,CASSDRLAPSYEQYF,TGTGCCAGCAGTGATCGGCTAGCCCCCTCCTACGAGCAGTACTTC
15,TRBD1,TRBJ1-3,TRBV6-2/TRBV6-3,CASSQGASAGNTIYF,TGTGCCAGCAGCCAGGGGGCGTCGGCTGGAAACACCATATATTTT
16,-,TRBJ2-6,TRBV7-9,CASSFLDLSGANVLTF,TGTGCCAGCAGCTTTCTAGACCTTTCTGGGGCCAACGTCCTGACTTTC
15,-,TRBJ2-5,TRBV29-1,CSVDDQGGWGETQYF,TGCAGCGTTGATGATCAGGGAGGTTGGGGAGAGACCCAGTACTTC
16,-,TRBJ2-7,TRBV30,CAWSDLGDYLRGEQYF,TGTGCCTGGAGTGACCTGGGGGACTACCTAAGGGGGGAGCAGTACTTC
18,-,TRBJ1-4,TRBV21-1,CASSPIRTGPPRVRKTVF,TGTGCCAGCTCCCCAATAAGGACAGGACCTCCGCGGGTACGAAAAACTGTTTTT
13,-,TRBJ2-7,TRBV6-5,CASSSGRSYEQYF,TGTGCCAGCAGTTCCGGACGGTCCTACGAGCAGTACTTC
14,-,TRBJ1-4,TRBV28,CASSLEQVSEKLFF,TGTGCCAGCAGTTTGGAACAGGTTAGCGAAAAACTGTTTTTT
13,-,TRBJ2-2,TRBV5-6,CASSRDQGGELFF,TGTGCCAGCAGCCGGGATCAGGGCGGGGAGCTGTTTTTT
14,-,TRBJ1-5,TRBV2,CASSERATNQPQHF,TGTGCCAGCAGTGAGAGGGCTACCAATCAGCCCCAGCATTTT
13,TRBD1,TRBJ1-4,TRBV6-4,CASVTGESEKLFF,TGTGCCAGTGTCACAGGGGAGAGTGAAAAACTGTTTTTT